The clone carrying this TCR beta chain was seen ten or more times. It was through 5'RACE template switching that TCR cDNA was made, with a universal primer site and UMIs added. TCRdb processed the 5' RACE reads anew with MiXCR; each CDR3 protein has one entry. The table records approximately 96,000 distinct CDR3 sequences, approximately 9% of them present only once. This sample is drawn from a study of T cells after yellow fever vaccination. CDR3 length: 13 residues. Germline V gene lookup returns CDR1 SGHRS and CDR2 YFSETQ. Trimming cost V 3 bases and J 2 bases, with 9 bases left between them. Study-level findings and limits: Contamination of FACS-sorted repertoires by abundant clonotypes from the bulk population could occur.

The input for sequencing was CD8+ T cells not binding an NS4B(214-222) dextramer, sorted from PBMCs, taken around 16 days after the first yellow fever vaccination. This TCR came from a man aged 18 to 29 who received the YFV17D yellow fever vaccine. The chain has TRBV5-1 and TRBJ2-7, with D possibly matching TRBD2 (5 bases). This CDR3 is CASSSGFAYEQYF. CDR3 coding DNA: TGCGCCAGCAGCTCGGGGTTCGCCTACGAGCAGTACTTC.